The present T cell receptor (beta chain) was sequenced within a study of blood T cell repertoires in COVID-19. On the study more broadly: T cells, B-cell-depleted T cells, or PBMCs provided the cDNA or gDNA that served as material.

The participants were between 18 and 89 years old and came from some 23 US areas. Under the authors' procedure: Amplification from reference gene primers served as the basis for estimated nucleated cell counts. The assay was immunoSEQ multiplex PCR, and TCRdb's table has in-frame clones only and misses some. V, J and clone size derive from that table, while D and trimming were established from the DNA sequence. The data contain some 340,000 clones, more than 90% of them singletons. There are 14 residues in the CDR3. Trimming stripped 5 bases from V and 2 bases from J, with 13 bases between. From germline, CDR1 is LGHNA and CDR2 YSLEER.

The rearrangement uses TRBV4-3 and TRBJ2-7; D is unclear. Source material: PBMCs or T cells enriched from blood (not recorded which). The receptor was derived from a woman aged 25-40 years who had been exposed to COVID-19. CDR3 residues: CASSVSRRTYEQYF. In nucleotides, the CDR3 is TGCGCCAGCAGCGTCTCCAGGCGTACCTACGAGCAGTACTTC.